This TCR beta chain stems from a study of blood T cell repertoires in COVID-19. Using immunoSEQ multiplex PCR, the repertoire was profiled, and TCRdb retains in-frame clones only, with some absent. The profile shows about 250,000 clones, 88% of them singletons. Germline loops: CDR1 SGHRS, CDR2 YFSETQ. Trimming pared 4 bases from V and 1 base from J, leaving 14 bases between. This CDR3 has 15 residues. The chain carries TRBV5-1 and TRBJ1-1, with no clear D. This sequence was found in a man at least 80 years old with acute or convalescent COVID-19. Material: peripheral blood. The CDR3 bases are TGCGCCAGCAGCCGAGATAACTCTCCGAACACTGAAGCTTTCTTT. It yields the protein CASSRDNSPNTEAFF.